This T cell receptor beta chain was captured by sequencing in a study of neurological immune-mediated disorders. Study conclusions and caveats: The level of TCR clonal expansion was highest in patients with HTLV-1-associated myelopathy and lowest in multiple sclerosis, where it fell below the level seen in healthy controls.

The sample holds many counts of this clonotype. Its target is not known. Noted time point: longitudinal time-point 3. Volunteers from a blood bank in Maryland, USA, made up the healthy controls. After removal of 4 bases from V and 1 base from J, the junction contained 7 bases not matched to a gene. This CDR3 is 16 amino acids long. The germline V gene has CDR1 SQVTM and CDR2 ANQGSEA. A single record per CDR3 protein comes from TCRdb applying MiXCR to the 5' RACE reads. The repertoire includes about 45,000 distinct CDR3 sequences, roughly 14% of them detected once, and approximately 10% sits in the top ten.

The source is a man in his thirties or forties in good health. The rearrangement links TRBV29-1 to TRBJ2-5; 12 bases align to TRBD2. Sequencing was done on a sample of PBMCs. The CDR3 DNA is TGCAGCGTTGGGAGGACTAGCGGGAAGGGCCAAGAGACCCAGTACTTC. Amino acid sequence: CSVGRTSGKGQETQYF.